A single T cell receptor (beta chain) is shown here with its context. What antigen it recognizes has not been identified. Base-call qualities are not available, and no considerably larger clone is one nucleotide away. The data stem from a study of lymphopenia after photon versus proton radiotherapy (dated by TCRdb to between 2017 and 2020). Regarding the research as a whole: The study compared the immunological effects of photon versus proton radiation therapy in patients with gastrointestinal tumors who developed high-grade lymphopenia. A cohort of 20 patients with gastrointestinal tumors who received either photon or proton therapy and subsequently developed lymphopenia was included. The study aimed to characterize how the two radiation modalities differ in their impact on the immune system. General findings and caveats noted by the study authors: Across the cohort, an inverse correlation was found between a larger post-nadir drop in TCR diversity and overall survival time among patients who died. Proton-treated patients stayed relatively stable during treatment, while photon-treated patients lost naive T cells and TCR diversity and gained effector/memory populations. After the lymphocyte count nadir, photon-treated repertoires showed oligoclonal expansion, especially of CD8+ Temra cells, which drove the drop in diversity. The survival association was assessed only in patients who died, and the authors presented better survival with proton therapy as a possibility rather than a demonstrated result.

Library creation used the immunoSEQ multiplex PCR assay. Alongside multiparametric flow cytometry, deep sequencing of rearranged TCR beta loci was used to profile the T cell repertoires. TCRdb obtained this table from immuneACCESS and retained in-frame rearrangements with V and J assigned. These tables miss some clones; where compared with another copy, unresolved V genes account for less than half of the shortfall, and the remainder is unexplained. Here the sample has 30,000 to 35,000 clones; roughly nine tenths occur a single time. Approximately 7% of the sample comes from the top ten. The germline V gene provides CDR1 SGHRS and CDR2 YFSETQ. The trim is 4 bases for V and 4 bases for J, with a gap of 18 bases between the germline ends. Spanning cysteine to phenylalanine, the CDR3 consists of 15 amino acids. The DNA shown is the 45-base CDR3, in frame from base 1.

The chain employs TRBV5-1 and TRBJ2-7; the best D guess is TRBD2, with 5 bases matching. The sequence was obtained from a woman in her seventies with pancreatic cancer. Some clones in this sample may be carry-over from other donors' samples. The sample here was peripheral blood, taken from a patient treated with proton-based radiotherapy. CDR3 protein: CASSGGLVGLYEQYF. The nucleotide sequence is TGCGCCAGCAGCGGAGGACTGGTGGGGTTGTACGAGCAGTACTTC.